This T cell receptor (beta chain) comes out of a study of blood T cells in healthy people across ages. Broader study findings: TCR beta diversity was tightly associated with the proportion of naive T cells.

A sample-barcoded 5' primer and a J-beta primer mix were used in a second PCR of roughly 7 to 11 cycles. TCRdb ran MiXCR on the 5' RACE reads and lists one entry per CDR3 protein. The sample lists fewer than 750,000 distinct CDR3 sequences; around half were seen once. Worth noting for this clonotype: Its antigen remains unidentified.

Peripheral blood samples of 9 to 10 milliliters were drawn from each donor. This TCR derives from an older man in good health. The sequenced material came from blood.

CDR3 region: CASSLGDRGIATQYF. CDR3 in DNA: TGTGCCAGCAGCTTAGGGGACAGGGGAATAGCGACCCAGTACTTC. The chain combines TRBV11-2 with TRBJ2-5, with 10 bases aligning to TRBD1. J was trimmed by 7 bases and V by 1 base; bases with no gene match: 6. The CDR3 contains 15 residues. Per the germline V gene, CDR1 is SGHAT and CDR2 is FQNNGV. Variable domain in full (rest from reference TRBV11-2 and TRBJ2-5): EAGVAQSPRYKIIEKRQSVAFWCNPISGHATLYWYQQILGQGPKLLIQFQNNGVVDDSQLPKDRFSAERLKGVDSTLKIQPAKLEDSAVYLCASSLGDRGIATQYFGPGTRLLVL.